This is a list of T cell receptor beta chains from one sample in a study of T cell responses to AZD1222 COVID-19 vaccine. Produced via immunoSEQ multiplex PCR; TCRdb's table is partial and in-frame only. Here the sample spans 130,000 to 150,000 clones, about 91% being singletons. The specimen was peripheral blood, collected 28 days after the second AZD1222 dose. The source is an adult who received the AZD1222 COVID-19 vaccine. CDR3s include the opening cysteine and the closing phenylalanine or tryptophan. D genes are given only for firm matches. A clone size is listed for some rows: how often the clone was seen (once, few, many), or a class if it is expanded.

.	.	TRBV3-1/TRBV3-2	TRBJ1-1	TGTGCCAGCAGCCAAGAAGTCCGGGGGACTGAAGCTTTCTTT	CASSQEVRGTEAFF
TRBD2	.	TRBV28	TRBJ2-5	TGTGCCAGCAGCCGAGCGGGGGTCATCGAGACCCAGTACTTC	CASSRAGVIETQYF
.	.	TRBV4-2	TRBJ1-5	TGTGCCAGCAGCCAAGATCCTCAACGATGGAATCAGCCCCAGCATTTT	CASSQDPQRWNQPQHF
.	.	TRBV5-1	TRBJ2-7	TGCGCCAGCCAGGACAGCAGGAGCTCCTACGAGCAGTACTTC	CASQDSRSSYEQYF
.	.	TRBV11-3	TRBJ1-6	TGTGCCAGCAGCTCGGACAGCTATAATTCACCCCTCCACTTT	CASSSDSYNSPLHF
TRBD1	.	TRBV6-1	TRBJ2-7	TGTGCCAGCAGTGAGGGGACAGGGGCCTACGAGCAGTACTTC	CASSEGTGAYEQYF
.	.	TRBV11-2	TRBJ2-7	TGTGCCACCGCCTTGACGGAGTCGTACGAGCAGTACTTC	CATALTESYEQYF
TRBD1	.	TRBV6-6	TRBJ1-1	TGTGCCAGCAGTTACGACAGGGTGGGAACTGAAGCTTTCTTT	CASSYDRVGTEAFF
.	.	TRBV7-2	TRBJ1-4	TGTGCCAGCAGCTTTAATGAAAAACTGTTTTTT	CASSFNEKLFF
.	.	TRBV27	TRBJ2-4	TGTGCCAGCAGCCTTTTGCCGACAGCCAAAAACATTCAGTACTTC	CASSLLPTAKNIQYF
TRBD1	.	TRBV2	TRBJ1-2	TGTGCCAGCAGTATCCGGGACAGGAACTATGGCTACACCTTC	CASSIRDRNYGYTF
.	.	TRBV7-3	TRBJ2-5	TGTGCCAGCAGCTTAACGGGGGACACCCGGGAGACCCAGTACTTC	CASSLTGDTRETQYF
TRBD1	.	TRBV7-2	TRBJ1-6	TGTGCCAGCAGCTCCGGACAGGGGTATAATTCACCCCTCCACTTT	CASSSGQGYNSPLHF
.	once	TRBV19	TRBJ1-3	TGTGCCAGTAGTATTAGGGCAGGCGCTGGAAACACCATATATTTT	CASSIRAGAGNTIYF
TRBD1	.	TRBV19	TRBJ2-3	TGTGCCAGTAGTATCGGACAGGGAGCGGCAGATACGCAGTATTTT	CASSIGQGAADTQYF
.	.	TRBV6-4	TRBJ2-2	TGTGCCAGCAGTGATGGGGCAGCGAACACCGGGGAGCTGTTTTTT	CASSDGAANTGELFF
.	.	TRBV20-1	TRBJ1-1	TGCAGTGCTCCCGCCGGAGCTTTCTTT	CSAPAGAFF
.	.	TRBV23-1	TRBJ2-7	TGCGCCAGCAGTCATTCGGGACACCCGGCCTACGAGCAGTACTTC	CASSHSGHPAYEQYF
.	.	TRBV6-5	TRBJ2-5	TGTGCCAGCAGGGACAGAGAGACCCAGTACTTC	CASRDRETQYF
TRBD2	.	TRBV7-2	TRBJ2-3	TGTGCCAGCAGTTCTACTAGCGGGAGGAGCACAGATACGCAGTATTTT	CASSSTSGRSTDTQYF
.	few	TRBV6-4	TRBJ2-1	TGTGCCAGCAGGATGACTCTTCCTTCCTACAATGAGCAGTTCTTC	CASRMTLPSYNEQFF
TRBD2	once	TRBV27	TRBJ2-7	TGTGCCAGCAGTTTCGGCGTAGCGGGAGGAACTCTCGAGCAGTACTTC	CASSFGVAGGTLEQYF
.	.	TRBV27	TRBJ1-1	TGTGCCAGCAGTTTATCGATAGGGATTGAAGCTTTCTTT	CASSLSIGIEAFF
.	.	TRBV14	TRBJ2-5	TGTGCCAGCAGCCGGAGGGCCCAACCCCAAGAGACCCAGTACTTC	CASSRRAQPQETQYF
.	.	TRBV4-1	TRBJ1-5	TGCGCCAGCAGCCAAGATAGGGCTTTTCAGCCCCAGCATTTT	CASSQDRAFQPQHF
TRBD2	.	TRBV6-5	TRBJ2-1	TGTGCCAGCAGTCATAGCGGGGGGGTCAATGAGCAGTTCTTC	CASSHSGGVNEQFF
.	once	TRBV6-1	TRBJ1-2	TGTGCCAGCAGTGAAGTCGATAACTATGGCTACACCTTC	CASSEVDNYGYTF
.	.	TRBV7-3	TRBJ2-2	TGTGCCAGCAGCTTACTTCTCCCGGGAACGAACACCGGGGAGCTGTTTTTT	CASSLLLPGTNTGELFF
.	.	TRBV4-1	TRBJ2-1	TGCGCCAGCAGCCAAGTTTACGAGCAGTTCTTC	CASSQVYEQFF
.	.	TRBV9	TRBJ2-2	TGTGCCAGCAGCGTAGGGGGCACCGGGGAGCTGTTTTTT	CASSVGGTGELFF
.	.	TRBV9	TRBJ2-3	TGTGCCAGCAGCGTAGGTGGGGCATGGGGCACAGATACGCAGTATTTT	CASSVGGAWGTDTQYF
.	.	TRBV11-3	TRBJ1-1	TGTGCCAGCAGCTCCTCCACCTCCAGGGGAGAGAGCACTGAAGCTTTCTTT	CASSSSTSRGESTEAFF
.	.	TRBV24-1	TRBJ2-1	TGTGCCACCAGTGATTTGGAGGGGGGCTCCTACAATGAGCAGTTCTTC	CATSDLEGGSYNEQFF
.	.	TRBV27	TRBJ2-7	TGTGCCAGCAGTTTAGGGAACAGGGTAGGTGAGCAGTACTTC	CASSLGNRVGEQYF
.	.	TRBV6-2/TRBV6-3	TRBJ2-7	TGTGCCAGCAGTTATACGGGGGCCTCCTACGAGCAGTACTTC	CASSYTGASYEQYF
TRBD1	.	TRBV15	TRBJ2-6	TGTGCCACCAGCACCCGGACAGGGCCTGGGGCCAACGTCCTGACTTTC	CATSTRTGPGANVLTF
.	.	TRBV21-1	TRBJ2-7	TGTGCCAGCAGCAAAGAAATAGCGGGAGGCCTCTCCTACGAGCAGTACTTC	CASSKEIAGGLSYEQYF
.	.	TRBV4-3	TRBJ1-4	TGCGCCAGCAGCATAGCCGGGAGCAATGAAAAACTGTTTTTT	CASSIAGSNEKLFF
TRBD1	.	TRBV4-1	TRBJ1-1	TGCGCCAGCAGCCAAGTTAAGGGGGCTACTGAAGCTTTCTTT	CASSQVKGATEAFF
.	.	TRBV7-9	TRBJ1-5	TGTGCCAGCAGCTTAGTGAGCAATCAGCCCCAGCATTTT	CASSLVSNQPQHF
TRBD1	.	TRBV14	TRBJ1-1	TGTGCCAGCAGCGCAGCCGAGGGGTGGACAGGGCCGTTCTGGGGCACTGAAGCTTTCTTT	CASSAAEGWTGPFWGTEAFF
.	.	TRBV6-5	TRBJ1-4	TGTGCCAGCAACATCAAGAGCAATGAAAAACTGTTTTTT	CASNIKSNEKLFF
.	.	TRBV30	TRBJ2-3	TGTGCCTGGACCGGGACGGATAGCACAGATACGCAGTATTTT	CAWTGTDSTDTQYF
TRBD2	.	TRBV7-8	TRBJ2-7	TGTGCCAGCAGCTTTAAACCCCCGGGACTACCGGCCTACGAGCAGTACTTC	CASSFKPPGLPAYEQYF
TRBD1	once	TRBV4-2	TRBJ1-3	TGTGCCAGCAGCCCGCAGTCGGGACAGGGTAACACCATATATTTT	CASSPQSGQGNTIYF
.	.	TRBV7-9	TRBJ2-7	TGTGCCACGGGACGGCCCTACGAGCAGTACTTC	CATGRPYEQYF
.	.	TRBV19	TRBJ1-1	TGTGCCAGTAGTATAGTAGCGAACACTGAAGCTTTCTTT	CASSIVANTEAFF